The 7 T cell receptor beta chains below were found in one sample sequenced in a study of blood T cell repertoires in COVID-19. The repertoire was sequenced with immunoSEQ multiplex PCR; TCRdb's copy has only in-frame clones and lacks some. The table shows around 81,000 clones, with approximately 80% occurring only once. Specimen: peripheral blood. These receptors came from a man in his fifties with acute or convalescent COVID-19.

This clone came up once. The chain links TRBV5-5 to TRBJ2-2, with D unclear. Germline V CDR1 and CDR2: SGHKS, YYEKEE (reference sequence). The CDR3 has 15 amino acids. The V gene lost 0 bases and the J gene lost 1 base, with 7 bases spanning the gap. The CDR3 DNA follows: TGTGCCAGCAGCTTGGACAGTTGGAACACCGGGGAGCTGTTTTTT. As protein: CASSLDSWNTGELFF.

The rearrangement uses TRBV12-5 and TRBJ1-2, with 8 bases that match TRBD1. The CDR3 has 15 amino acids. In germline, CDR1 is LGHNT, CDR2 FRNRAP. V shed 4 bases, J shed 1 base, and the junction held 5 bases outside the gene matches. The CDR3 is CASGSGQGDNYGYTF. CDR3 sequence (DNA): TGTGCTAGTGGTTCTGGACAGGGCGATAACTATGGCTACACCTTC.

This chain links TRBV25-1 with TRBJ1-4; the D gene is possibly TRBD1 (6 bases). The germline V gene encodes CDR1 MGHDK and CDR2 SYGVNS. The CDR3 loop spans 14 amino acids. The V end was cut by 6 bases, the J end by 5 bases, with 13 bases between. The CDR3 nucleotides read TGTGCCAGCAGGGACGGACAGCTGAATGAAAAACTGTTTTTT. Amino acids: CASRDGQLNEKLFF.

The chain couples TRBV19 to TRBJ1-2; TRBD1 might be the D (6 bases). V was clipped by 7 bases and J by 6 bases, with 15 bases between them. Germline CDR1 reads LNHDA; CDR2 reads SQIVND (reference sequence). The CDR3 loop spans 13 amino acids. The CDR3 nucleotides read TGTGCCAGTACCACTGTTGCAGGGGATGGCTACACCTTC. This codes for CASTTVAGDGYTF.

The rearrangement joins TRBV6-5 to TRBJ1-1, with TRBD1 matching 7 bases. Germline-derived CDR1 and CDR2 are MNHEY and SVGAGI. With 7 bases clipped from V and 3 bases from J, the junction kept 8 bases outside the gene matches. This CDR3 comprises 14 residues. This CDR3 reads CASKSRTGHTEAFF. The CDR3 DNA sequence: TGTGCCAGCAAATCCCGGACAGGCCACACTGAAGCTTTCTTT.

The gene calls are TRBV6-5 and TRBJ2-3; 8 bases match TRBD1. The ends lost 2 bases at V and 2 bases at J; junction bases unmatched: 6. The CDR3 has 16 residues. Germline V lookup: CDR1 MNHEY, CDR2 SVGAGI. The CDR3 protein is CASSYGSRGPTDTQYF. CDR3 DNA: TGTGCCAGCAGTTACGGTTCCAGGGGGCCCACAGATACGCAGTATTTT.

The genes are TRBV6-2 or TRBV6-3 and TRBJ2-1, with 10 bases matching TRBD1. The CDR3 has 15 amino acids. Germline CDR1 MNHEY, CDR2 SVGEGT. The junction had 10 bases not matched to a gene; V was cut back by 6 bases and J by 8 bases. In DNA, the CDR3 is TGTGCCAGCAGCCGACCCCTGACAGGGGGCGATGAGCAGTTCTTC. Its protein product is CASSRPLTGGDEQFF.